This TCR beta chain is from a study of control samples from healthy donors and cancer patients. The CDR3 is 15 amino acids. The germline gives CDR1 SGHVS, CDR2 FNYEAQ. The J segment lost 4 bases and the V segment lost 5 bases, leaving 5 bases of the junction unmatched. The table lists this clone with a count of one. The method was immunoSEQ multiplex PCR; TCRdb's version includes in-frame clones alone and lacks a portion of them. The table has about 140,000 clones, about nine tenths seen once. This TCR derives from a woman aged 25 to 39 in good health. The chain recombines TRBV7-6 with TRBJ2-3; TRBD1 aligns across 11 bases. The sample consisted of blood. As DNA, the CDR3 is TGTGCCAGCAGCGCCGGGACAGGGGGGTCAGATACGCAGTATTTT. It is translated as CASSAGTGGSDTQYF.